This T cell receptor beta chain was identified in a study of human T cells and chemical hapten exposure. As for the study in general: Patients got weekly scalp diphenylcyclopropenone doses over the approximately 23-week study. Small pooled library volume differences chiefly drove per-sample TCR yield variation.

This clonotype was picked up many times. Trimming at V came to 2 bases and at J to 5 bases, leaving 6 bases not matched to a gene. The CDR3 totals 15 residues. Germline V gene lookup returns CDR1 MDHEN and CDR2 SYDVKM. The time point: pre-sensitization, week 0. Treatment defined: therapeutic diphenylcyclopropenone sensitization with weekly scalp DPC. TCRdb redid the calling of the RACE reads with MiXCR, one entry per CDR3 protein. The table lists 380,000 or so distinct CDR3 sequences, about 5.4% of them singletons. The gene calls are TRBV28 and TRBJ2-3; 8 nucleotides align to TRBD2. Sequencing used whole blood, obtained in connection with sensitization to the hapten diphenylcyclopropenone (DPC). The receptor was isolated from a woman aged 18-30 years with alopecia areata. Some clones in this sample may be carry-over from other donors' samples. The CDR3 loop reads CASSLLAGGGDTQYF. DNA of the CDR3: TGTGCCAGCAGTTTACTGGCGGGGGGAGGAGATACGCAGTATTTT.